The rows below give T cell receptor beta chains drawn from one sample of a study of blood T cell repertoires in COVID-19. Sequenced by immunoSEQ multiplex PCR; TCRdb stores in-frame clones only, minus some. Of around 150,000 clones in the sample, approximately 90% were seen once. The material sequenced was peripheral blood. Source of these receptors: a woman in her sixties or seventies with COVID-19, enrolled during active disease. The CDR3 runs from the conserved cysteine through the conserved F or W. The D gene is left open where the match is weak.

j_call v_call d_call cdr3_aa cdr3_nt
TRBJ2-5 TRBV28 - CASSPGSLQKETQYF TGTGCCAGCAGTCCGGGGTCCCTGCAAAAAGAGACCCAGTACTTC
TRBJ1-1 TRBV10-2 - CATRDLGGTEAFF TGCGCCACCCGCGATTTAGGCGGAACTGAAGCTTTCTTT
TRBJ1-5 TRBV28 TRBD1 CASSPRQGPYQPQHF TGTGCCAGCAGTCCCAGACAGGGGCCATACCAGCCCCAGCATTTT
TRBJ2-5 TRBV15 TRBD1 CATSRGQTETQYF TGTGCCACCAGCCGGGGACAGACAGAGACCCAGTACTTC
TRBJ2-1 TRBV28 - CASSSLRGYNEQFF TGTGCCAGCAGTTCCTTGCGGGGTTACAATGAGCAGTTCTTC
TRBJ2-5 TRBV28 - CASSGAFSQETQYF TGTGCCAGCAGTGGGGCCTTTTCTCAAGAGACCCAGTACTTC
TRBJ1-1 TRBV7-9 - CASSLTGREAFF TGTGCCAGCAGCTTGACAGGACGCGAAGCTTTCTTT
TRBJ1-6 TRBV7-2 TRBD1 CASSSPGQWRPLHF TGTGCCAGCAGTTCACCGGGACAGTGGCGACCCCTCCACTTT
TRBJ1-1 TRBV6-1 - CASSEFGSPTRNTEAFF TGTGCCAGCAGTGAATTCGGGTCACCGACCCGAAACACTGAAGCTTTCTTT
TRBJ1-2 TRBV5-6 - CASSPETGSNYGYTF TGTGCCAGCAGCCCGGAGACAGGATCTAACTATGGCTACACCTTC
TRBJ2-5 TRBV6-5 - CASRTAQETQYF TGTGCCAGCAGGACAGCCCAAGAGACCCAGTACTTC
TRBJ1-5 TRBV5-1 TRBD1 CASSSGTGGNQPQHF TGCGCCAGCAGTTCCGGGACAGGTGGCAATCAGCCCCAGCATTTT
TRBJ2-7 TRBV9 TRBD1 CASSKYDRALTYEQYF TGTGCCAGCAGCAAATATGACAGGGCTCTAACCTACGAGCAGTACTTC
TRBJ1-2 TRBV18 TRBD1 CASSPTGGDYGYTF TGTGCCAGCTCACCGACAGGGGGTGATTATGGCTACACCTTC